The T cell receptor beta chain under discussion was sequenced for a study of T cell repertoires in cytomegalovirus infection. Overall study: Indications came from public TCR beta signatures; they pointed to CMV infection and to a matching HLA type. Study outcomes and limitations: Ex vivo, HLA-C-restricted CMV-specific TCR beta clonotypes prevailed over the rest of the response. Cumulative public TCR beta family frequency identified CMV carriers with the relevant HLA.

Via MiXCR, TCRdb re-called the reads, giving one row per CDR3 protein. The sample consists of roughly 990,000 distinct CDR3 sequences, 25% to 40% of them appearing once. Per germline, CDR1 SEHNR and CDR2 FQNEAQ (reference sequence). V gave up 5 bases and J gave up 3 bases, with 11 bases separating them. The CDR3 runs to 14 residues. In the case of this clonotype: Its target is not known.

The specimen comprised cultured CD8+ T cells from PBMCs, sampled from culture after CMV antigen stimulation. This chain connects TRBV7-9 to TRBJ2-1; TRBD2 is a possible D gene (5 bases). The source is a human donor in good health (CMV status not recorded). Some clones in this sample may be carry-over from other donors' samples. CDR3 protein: CASSGTSFYNEQFF. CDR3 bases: TGTGCCAGCAGCGGTACTAGTTTCTACAATGAGCAGTTCTTC.